This entry is about one TCR beta chain. Antigen: not known. Unique molecular identifiers were present on the cDNA, which also gained a universal primer site by template switching. Each CDR3 protein gets one entry after TCRdb re-called the 5' RACE reads with MiXCR. The sample records around 1.7 million distinct CDR3 sequences, about 32% being singletons. The data derive from a study of identical twins. Regarding the study as a whole: The more abundant beta clonotypes in cord blood had fewer insertions, and memory repertoires did not show this.

Material for sequencing was cord blood. This clonotype was sampled from a newborn girl in good health.

The CDR3: CSAVKTLGTEAFF. DNA for the CDR3: TGCAGTGCCGTAAAGACTCTAGGGACTGAAGCTTTCTTT. The chain combines TRBV20-1 with TRBJ1-1; no reliable D call. CDR3 length: 13 amino acids. V was cut by 6 bases and J by 5 bases, with 16 bases left in between. Germline V gives CDR1 DFQATT, CDR2 SNEGSKA (reference sequence).